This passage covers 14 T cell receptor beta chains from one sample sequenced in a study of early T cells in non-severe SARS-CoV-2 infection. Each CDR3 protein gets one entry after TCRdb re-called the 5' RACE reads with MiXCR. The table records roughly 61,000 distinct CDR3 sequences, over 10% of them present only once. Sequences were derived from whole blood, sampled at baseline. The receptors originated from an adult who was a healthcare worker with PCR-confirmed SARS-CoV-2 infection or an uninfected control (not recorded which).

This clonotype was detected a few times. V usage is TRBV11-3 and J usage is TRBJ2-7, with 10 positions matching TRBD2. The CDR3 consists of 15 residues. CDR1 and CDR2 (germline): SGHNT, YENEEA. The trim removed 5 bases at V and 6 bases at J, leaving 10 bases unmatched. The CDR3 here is CASSMEASGRSEQYF. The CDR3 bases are TGTGCCAGCAGCATGGAGGCTAGCGGGAGAAGCGAGCAGTACTTC.

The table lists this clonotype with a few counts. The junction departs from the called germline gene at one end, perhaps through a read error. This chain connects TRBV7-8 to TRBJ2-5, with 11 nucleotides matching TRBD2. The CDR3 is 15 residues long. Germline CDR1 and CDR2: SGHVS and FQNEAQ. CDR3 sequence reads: CASSLDPALAGGLNF. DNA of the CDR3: TGTGCCAGCAGCTTAGATCCGGCCCTAGCGGGGGGCCTCAACTTC. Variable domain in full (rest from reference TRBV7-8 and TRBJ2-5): GAGVSQSPRYKVAKRGQDVALRCDPISGHVSLFWYQQALGQGPEFLTYFQNEAQLDKSGLPSDRFFAERPEGSVSTLKIQRTQQEDSAVYLCASSLDPALAGGLNFGPGTRLLVL.

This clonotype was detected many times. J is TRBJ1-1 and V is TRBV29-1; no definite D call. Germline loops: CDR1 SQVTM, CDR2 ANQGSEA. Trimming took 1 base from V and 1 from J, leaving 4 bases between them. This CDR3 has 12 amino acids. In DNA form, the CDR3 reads TGCAGCGTTGAAGTCCAGAACACTGAAGCTTTCTTT. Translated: CSVEVQNTEAFF. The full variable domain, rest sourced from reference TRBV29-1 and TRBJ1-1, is SAVISQKPSRDICQRGTSLTIQCQVDSQVTMMFWYRQQPGQSLTLIATANQGSEATYESGFVIDKFPISRPNLTFSTLTVSNMSPEDSSIYLCSVEVQNTEAFFGQGTRLTVV.

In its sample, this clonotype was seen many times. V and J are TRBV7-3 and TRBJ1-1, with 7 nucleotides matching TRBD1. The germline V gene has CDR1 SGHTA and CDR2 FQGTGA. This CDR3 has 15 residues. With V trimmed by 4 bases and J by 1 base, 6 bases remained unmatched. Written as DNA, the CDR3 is TGTGCCAGCAGCTCTCAGGGGGGGAGGAACACTGAAGCTTTCTTT. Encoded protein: CASSSQGGRNTEAFF.

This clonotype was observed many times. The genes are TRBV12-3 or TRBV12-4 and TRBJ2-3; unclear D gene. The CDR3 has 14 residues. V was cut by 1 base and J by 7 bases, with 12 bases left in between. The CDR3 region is CASSLGNQWYTQYF. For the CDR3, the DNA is TGTGCCAGCAGTTTAGGTAATCAGTGGTATACGCAGTATTTT.

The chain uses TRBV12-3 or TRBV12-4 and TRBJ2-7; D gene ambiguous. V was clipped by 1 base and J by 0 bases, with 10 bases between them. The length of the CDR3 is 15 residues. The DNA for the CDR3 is TGTGCCAGCAGTTTAGGGGGTGCATCCTCCTACGAGCAGTACTTC. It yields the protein CASSLGGASSYEQYF.

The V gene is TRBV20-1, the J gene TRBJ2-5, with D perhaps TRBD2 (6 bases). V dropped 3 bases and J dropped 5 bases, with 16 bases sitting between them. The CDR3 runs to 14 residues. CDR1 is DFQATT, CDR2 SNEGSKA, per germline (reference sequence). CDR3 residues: CSASLASVGETQYF. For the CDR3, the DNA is TGCAGTGCTAGCCTAGCGTCGGTTGGTGAGACCCAGTACTTC.

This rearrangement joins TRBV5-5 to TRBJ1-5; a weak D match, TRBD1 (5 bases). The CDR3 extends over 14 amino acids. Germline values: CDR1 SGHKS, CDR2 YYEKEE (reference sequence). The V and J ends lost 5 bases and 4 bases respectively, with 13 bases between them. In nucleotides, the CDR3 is TGTGCCAGCAGTTCCCGAAGGGGAAATCAGCCCCAGCATTTT. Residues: CASSSRRGNQPQHF.

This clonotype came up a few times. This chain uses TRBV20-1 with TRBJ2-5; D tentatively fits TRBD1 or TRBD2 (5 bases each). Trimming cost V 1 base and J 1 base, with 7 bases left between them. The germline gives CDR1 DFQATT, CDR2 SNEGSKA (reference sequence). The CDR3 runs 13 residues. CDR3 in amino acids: CSARGDPQETQYF. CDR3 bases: TGCAGTGCTAGAGGGGACCCCCAAGAGACCCAGTACTTC.

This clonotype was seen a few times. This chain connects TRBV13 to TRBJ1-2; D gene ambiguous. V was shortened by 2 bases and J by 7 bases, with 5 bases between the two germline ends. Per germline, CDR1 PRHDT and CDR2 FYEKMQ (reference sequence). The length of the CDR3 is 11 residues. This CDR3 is CASSLFPGYTF. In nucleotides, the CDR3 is TGTGCCAGCAGCTTATTTCCTGGCTACACCTTC.

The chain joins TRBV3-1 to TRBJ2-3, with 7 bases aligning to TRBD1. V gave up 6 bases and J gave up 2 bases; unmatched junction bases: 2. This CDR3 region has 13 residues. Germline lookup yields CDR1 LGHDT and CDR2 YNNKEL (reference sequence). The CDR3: CASRGTDTDTQYF. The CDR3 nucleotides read TGTGCCAGCAGGGGGACAGACACAGATACGCAGTATTTT.

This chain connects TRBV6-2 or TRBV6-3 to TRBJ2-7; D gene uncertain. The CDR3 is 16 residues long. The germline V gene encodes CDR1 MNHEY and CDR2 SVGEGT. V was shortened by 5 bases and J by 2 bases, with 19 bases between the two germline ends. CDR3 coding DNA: TGTGCCAGCAGTCCCCCCGTTGCGCGGATCGCCTACGAGCAGTACTTC. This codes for CASSPPVARIAYEQYF.

DNA of the CDR3: TGTGCCAGCAGCCTGGGACAGGGCCGCTCTGGAAACACCATATATTTT. Translation: CASSLGQGRSGNTIYF. The rearrangement uses TRBV9 and TRBJ1-3; TRBD1 aligns across 9 bases. The CDR3 loop spans 16 amino acids. CDR1 and CDR2 (germline): SGDLS, YYNGEE. V lost 4 bases and J lost 0; bases outside the gene matches: 5.

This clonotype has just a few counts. CDR3 protein: CASSLGRFLTGRTDTQYF. CDR3 DNA: TGTGCCAGCAGCTTAGGACGCTTCCTGACAGGGCGCACAGATACGCAGTATTTT. The gene calls are TRBV11-2 and TRBJ2-3, with 7 bases lining up with TRBD1. Trimming cost V 1 base and J 1 base; bases outside gene matches: 11. Looked up from germline, CDR1 is SGHAT and CDR2 is FQNNGV. This CDR3 comprises 18 residues.